A selection of T cell receptor beta chains follows, all from one sample in a study of OX40 agonist ivuxolimab in advanced cancers. This table comes from immunoSEQ multiplex PCR, and its TCRdb copy is limited to in-frame clones, with some not included. The sample contains several thousand clones, about 80% of which appear only once. The sequences come from CD4+ or CD8+ T cells sorted from blood, collected in a trial of the OX40 agonist ivuxolimab. The receptors stem from an adult with an advanced solid tumor such as melanoma, head and neck, liver or kidney cancer. Each CDR3 is given with its conserved first and last residue. Fields, in order: clone size, J gene, V gene, D gene, CDR3 DNA, CDR3 protein. D genes are given only for firm matches. Clone size, where shown, is once, few, many, or a class for clones that have expanded.

abundance: once
j_gene: TRBJ2-2
v_gene: TRBV5-4
d_gene: TRBD1
CDR3nt: TGTGCCAGCAGCGGGGGACAGGGCGCCGGGGAGCTGTTTTTT
CDR3aa: CASSGGQGAGELFF

abundance: once
j_gene: TRBJ1-1
v_gene: TRBV19
d_gene: .
CDR3nt: TGTGCCAGTAGTAACGATGGGGGGTCTGAAGCTTTCTTT
CDR3aa: CASSNDGGSEAFF

abundance: .
j_gene: TRBJ1-1
v_gene: TRBV19
d_gene: TRBD1
CDR3nt: TGTGCCAGTAGTACCGACCGCGAGGGACAGGGGGCCTGGGGAGCTTTCTTT
CDR3aa: CASSTDREGQGAWGAFF

abundance: .
j_gene: TRBJ2-5
v_gene: TRBV13
d_gene: TRBD2
CDR3nt: TGTGCCAGCAGCTTTACTAGCGGGGGGGAAGAGACCCAGTACTTC
CDR3aa: CASSFTSGGEETQYF

abundance: once
j_gene: TRBJ2-5
v_gene: TRBV11-2
d_gene: .
CDR3nt: TGTGCCAGCACCCTTAGATTGACAACCGTCCAAGAGACCCAGTACTTC
CDR3aa: CASTLRLTTVQETQYF

abundance: .
j_gene: TRBJ2-3
v_gene: TRBV4-3
d_gene: TRBD1
CDR3nt: TGCGCCAGCAGTCAAGATAGGGACAGGGGGCAAATGGATACGCAGTATTTT
CDR3aa: CASSQDRDRGQMDTQYF

abundance: .
j_gene: TRBJ2-5
v_gene: TRBV5-1
d_gene: TRBD1
CDR3nt: TGCGCCAGCAGCTTGGGGGACAGGGCACAGTTCGCCGGGGAGACCCAGTACTTC
CDR3aa: CASSLGDRAQFAGETQYF

abundance: .
j_gene: TRBJ1-2
v_gene: TRBV27
d_gene: .
CDR3nt: TGTGCCAGCAGTTTCTCCAGGGACTATGGCTACACCTTC
CDR3aa: CASSFSRDYGYTF

abundance: .
j_gene: TRBJ1-2
v_gene: TRBV5-8
d_gene: .
CDR3nt: TGTGCCAGCCGGGACCCTGTGCTTAGGGGCTACACCTTC
CDR3aa: CASRDPVLRGYTF

abundance: .
j_gene: TRBJ2-4
v_gene: TRBV19
d_gene: .
CDR3nt: TGTGCCAGTAATAGAAACGGGGCCAAAAACATTCAGTACTTC
CDR3aa: CASNRNGAKNIQYF

abundance: medium-sized
j_gene: TRBJ2-3
v_gene: TRBV9
d_gene: TRBD2
CDR3nt: TGTGCCAGCAGCGCTAGCGGGGGGACAGATACGCAGTATTTT
CDR3aa: CASSASGGTDTQYF

abundance: few
j_gene: TRBJ2-3
v_gene: TRBV7-6
d_gene: .
CDR3nt: TGTGCCAGCAGCTTATTCAGCACAGATACGCAGTATTTT
CDR3aa: CASSLFSTDTQYF

abundance: .
j_gene: TRBJ1-5
v_gene: TRBV28
d_gene: .
CDR3nt: TGTGCCAGCAGTCCCGGGACTCAGCCCCAGCATTTT
CDR3aa: CASSPGTQPQHF

abundance: .
j_gene: TRBJ2-2
v_gene: TRBV4-1
d_gene: .
CDR3nt: TGCGCCAGCAGCCAAGTTCAGAACACCGGGGAGCTGTTTTTT
CDR3aa: CASSQVQNTGELFF

abundance: .
j_gene: TRBJ1-1
v_gene: TRBV5-1
d_gene: TRBD1
CDR3nt: TGCGCCAGCAGCAAGAACCGGGACAGCGGCACTGAAGCTTTCTTT
CDR3aa: CASSKNRDSGTEAFF

abundance: .
j_gene: TRBJ2-7
v_gene: TRBV5-5
d_gene: .
CDR3nt: TGTGCCAGCAGCTTCAGATTCACCTACGAGCAGTACTTC
CDR3aa: CASSFRFTYEQYF

abundance: .
j_gene: TRBJ1-2
v_gene: TRBV5-5
d_gene: TRBD1
CDR3nt: TGTGCCAGCAGCTTGTTGCGACTCTTTTTGGGACAGGGTAGGAACGGCTACACCTTC
CDR3aa: CASSLLRLFLGQGRNGYTF

abundance: few
j_gene: TRBJ2-3
v_gene: TRBV7-7
d_gene: .
CDR3nt: TGTGCTAGCAGCTTAGAGGTAGCGGGCACAGATACGCAGTATTTT
CDR3aa: CASSLEVAGTDTQYF

abundance: .
j_gene: TRBJ1-1
v_gene: TRBV14
d_gene: .
CDR3nt: TGTGCCAGTACACTAAGTTCCACAGGGAACCCGAACACTGAAGCTTTCTTT
CDR3aa: CASTLSSTGNPNTEAFF

abundance: .
j_gene: TRBJ1-1
v_gene: TRBV4-3
d_gene: TRBD1
CDR3nt: TGCGCCAGCAGCCAAGCAAACAGGGGGGGCACTGAAGCTTTCTTT
CDR3aa: CASSQANRGGTEAFF

abundance: .
j_gene: TRBJ2-3
v_gene: TRBV9
d_gene: .
CDR3nt: TGTGCCAGCAGCGTAGGCCAGGGCGAAGATACGCAGTATTTT
CDR3aa: CASSVGQGEDTQYF